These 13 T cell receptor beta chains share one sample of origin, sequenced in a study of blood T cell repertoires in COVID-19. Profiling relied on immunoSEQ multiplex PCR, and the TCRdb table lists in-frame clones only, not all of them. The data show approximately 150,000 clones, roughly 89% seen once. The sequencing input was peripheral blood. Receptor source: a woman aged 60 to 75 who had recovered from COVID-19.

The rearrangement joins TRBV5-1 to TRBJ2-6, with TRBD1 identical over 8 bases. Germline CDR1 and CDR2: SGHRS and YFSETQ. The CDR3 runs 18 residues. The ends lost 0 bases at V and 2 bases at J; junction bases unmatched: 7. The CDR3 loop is CASSLEGSGGAGANVLTF. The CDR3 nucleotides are TGCGCCAGCAGCTTGGAGGGGTCAGGGGGCGCTGGGGCCAACGTCCTGACTTTC.

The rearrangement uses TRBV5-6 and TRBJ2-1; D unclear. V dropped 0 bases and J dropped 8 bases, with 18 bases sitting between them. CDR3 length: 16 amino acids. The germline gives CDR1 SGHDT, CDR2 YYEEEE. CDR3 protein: CASSLDSGSSIDEQFF. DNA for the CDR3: TGTGCCAGCAGCTTGGACTCCGGGTCCTCAATCGATGAGCAGTTCTTC.

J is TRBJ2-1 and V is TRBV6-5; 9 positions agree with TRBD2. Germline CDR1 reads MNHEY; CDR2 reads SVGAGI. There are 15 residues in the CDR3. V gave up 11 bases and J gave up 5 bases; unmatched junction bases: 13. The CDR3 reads CALNSGGLPHNEQFF. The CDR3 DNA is TGTGCCTTAAATAGCGGGGGTCTCCCTCACAATGAGCAGTTCTTC.

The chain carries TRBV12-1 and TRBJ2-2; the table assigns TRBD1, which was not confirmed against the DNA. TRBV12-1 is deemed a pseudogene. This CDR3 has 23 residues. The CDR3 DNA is TGTGCCAGCAGCTTTGCGGGGGCGGACAGGGATCCTAGTGGTTTTCGTCCGTCCGGGGAGCTGTTTTTT. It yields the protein CASSFAGADRDPSGFRPSGELFF.

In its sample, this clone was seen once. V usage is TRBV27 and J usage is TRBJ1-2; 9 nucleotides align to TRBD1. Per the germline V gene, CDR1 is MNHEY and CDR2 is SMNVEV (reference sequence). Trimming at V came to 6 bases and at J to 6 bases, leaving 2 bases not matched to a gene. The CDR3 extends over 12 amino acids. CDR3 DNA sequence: TGTGCCAGCAGGGGGACAGGGAATGGCTACACCTTC. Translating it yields CASRGTGNGYTF.

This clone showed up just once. CDR3 region: CASSLGPRDRGPEKLFF. DNA of the CDR3: TGTGCCAGCAGTTTAGGCCCCAGGGACAGGGGGCCTGAAAAACTGTTTTTT. This chain joins TRBV27 and TRBJ1-4, with TRBD1 identical over 12 bases. The CDR3 consists of 17 residues. In germline, CDR1 is MNHEY, CDR2 SMNVEV (reference sequence). Losses at the gene ends were 2 bases for V and 7 bases for J; bases not matched to a gene: 8.

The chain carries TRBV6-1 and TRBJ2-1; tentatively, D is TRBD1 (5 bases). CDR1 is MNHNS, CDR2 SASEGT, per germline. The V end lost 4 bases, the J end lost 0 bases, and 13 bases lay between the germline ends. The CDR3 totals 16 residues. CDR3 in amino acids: CASSVRQNPSYNEQFF. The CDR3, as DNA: TGTGCCAGCAGTGTAAGACAGAATCCCTCCTACAATGAGCAGTTCTTC.

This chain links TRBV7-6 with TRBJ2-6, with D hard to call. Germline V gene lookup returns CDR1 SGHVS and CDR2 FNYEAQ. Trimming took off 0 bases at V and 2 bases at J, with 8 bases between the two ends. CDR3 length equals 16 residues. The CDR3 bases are TGTGCCAGCAGCTTAGCGACTCATGCTGGGGCCAACGTCCTGACTTTC. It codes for CASSLATHAGANVLTF.

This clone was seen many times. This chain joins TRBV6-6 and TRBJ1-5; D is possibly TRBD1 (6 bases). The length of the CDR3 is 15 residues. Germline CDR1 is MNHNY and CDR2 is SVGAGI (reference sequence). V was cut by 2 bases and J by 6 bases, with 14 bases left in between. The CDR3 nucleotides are TGTGCCAGCAGTTACGGGCAGGGGATGGTTCAGCCCCAGCATTTT. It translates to CASSYGQGMVQPQHF.

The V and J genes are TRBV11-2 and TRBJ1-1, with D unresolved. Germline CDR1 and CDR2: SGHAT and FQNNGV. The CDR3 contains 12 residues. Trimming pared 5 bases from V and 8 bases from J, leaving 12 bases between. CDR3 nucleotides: TGTGCCAGCAGCCCCGGGAGGGTGGAAGCTTTCTTT. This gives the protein CASSPGRVEAFF. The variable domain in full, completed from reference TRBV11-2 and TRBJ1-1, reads EAGVAQSPRYKIIEKRQSVAFWCNPISGHATLYWYQQILGQGPKLLIQFQNNGVVDDSQLPKDRFSAERLKGVDSTLKIQPAKLEDSAVYLCASSPGRVEAFFGQGTRLTVV.

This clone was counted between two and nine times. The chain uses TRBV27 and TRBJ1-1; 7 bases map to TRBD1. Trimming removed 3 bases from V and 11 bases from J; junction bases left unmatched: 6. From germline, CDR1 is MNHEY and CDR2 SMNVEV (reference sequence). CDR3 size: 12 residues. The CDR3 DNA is TGTGCCAGCAGTTTGGTAGGGGGCTATGCTTTCTTT. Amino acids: CASSLVGGYAFF.

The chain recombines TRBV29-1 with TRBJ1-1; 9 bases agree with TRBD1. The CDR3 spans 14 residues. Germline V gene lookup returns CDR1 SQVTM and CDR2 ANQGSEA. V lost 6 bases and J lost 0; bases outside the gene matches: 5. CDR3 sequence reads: CSVIGQGMNTEAFF. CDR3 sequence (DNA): TGCAGCGTAATAGGACAGGGGATGAACACTGAAGCTTTCTTT.

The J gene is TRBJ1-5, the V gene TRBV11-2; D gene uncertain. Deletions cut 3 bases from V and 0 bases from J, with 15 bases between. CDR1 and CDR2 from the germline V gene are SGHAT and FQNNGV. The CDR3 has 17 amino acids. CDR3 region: CASSFASVRYSNQPQHF. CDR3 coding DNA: TGTGCCAGCAGCTTTGCGTCGGTCCGGTATAGCAATCAGCCCCAGCATTTT.